The TCR beta chain described here comes from a study of control samples from healthy donors and cancer patients. Assay used: immunoSEQ multiplex PCR; TCRdb lists only in-frame clones, some missing. The sample gives some 410,000 clones, about nine tenths of which show up once; more than 6% is in the top ten. V lost 7 bases and J 5 bases, leaving 14 bases between the germline ends. Germline CDR1 is MNHEY and CDR2 is SVGAGI. This CDR3 has 14 residues. Sequencing was done on a sample of PBMCs. The receptor was derived from a man aged 35-49 years with head and neck cancer. The genes are TRBV6-5 and TRBJ2-2; D remains unclear. CDR3 DNA sequence: TGTGCCAGCACGGTCGCTTCCCCTACCGGGGAGCTGTTTTTT. Translation: CASTVASPTGELFF.